This TCR beta chain was captured in a study of cytomegalovirus exposure and HLA in healthy donors. PCR was performed using 60 Vbeta and 13 Jbeta primers. The protocol was immunoSEQ multiplex PCR, while the TCRdb copy is restricted to in-frame clones and leaves out a portion. The sample gives 80,000 to 95,000 clones, approximately 84% of which show up once; 5.6% is in the top ten. Study results and caveats: One cluster of highly shared sequence variants probably arose as a sequencing artifact. The CMV antigen specificity of a few CMV-associated chains was confirmed through in vitro analysis.

This CDR3 has 15 amino acids. V trimming: 0 bases; J trimming: 2 bases; junction bases outside the gene matches: 3. Germline CDR1 is SGHRS and CDR2 is YFSETQ. In regard to this clone: The antigen is not known.

The chain uses TRBV5-1 and TRBJ2-7; 9 positions agree with TRBD2. This receptor was identified in a woman aged 18-29 years in good health and CMV-seropositive. Sequenced input: PBMCs. The CDR3: CASSLGTSDAYEQYF. DNA of the CDR3: TGCGCCAGCAGCTTGGGGACTAGCGACGCCTACGAGCAGTACTTC.